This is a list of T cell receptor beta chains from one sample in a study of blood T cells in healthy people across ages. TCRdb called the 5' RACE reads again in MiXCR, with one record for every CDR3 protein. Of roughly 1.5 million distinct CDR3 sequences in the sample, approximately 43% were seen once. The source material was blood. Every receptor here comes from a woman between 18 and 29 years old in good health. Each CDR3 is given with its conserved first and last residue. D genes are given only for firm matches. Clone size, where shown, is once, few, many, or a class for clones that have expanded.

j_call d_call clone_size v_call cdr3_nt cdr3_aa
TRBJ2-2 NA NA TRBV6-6 TGTGCCAGCAGTTACGACCGAAAGGGGGCCGGGGAGCTGTTTTTT CASSYDRKGAGELFF
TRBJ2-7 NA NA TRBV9 TGTGCCAGCAGCGCGGGACCGGACAGTTCCTACGAGCAGTACTTC CASSAGPDSSYEQYF
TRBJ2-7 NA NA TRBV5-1 TGCGCCAGCAGCTTATCCGGGAAAACAGGTCTAAATGAGCAGTACTTC CASSLSGKTGLNEQYF
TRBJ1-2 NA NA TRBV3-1 TGTGCCAGCAGACCCGAGGGGGGGAATGGCTACACCTTC CASRPEGGNGYTF
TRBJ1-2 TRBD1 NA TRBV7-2 TGTGCCAGCGTCCAGGGGGCCTACTATGGCTACACCTTC CASVQGAYYGYTF
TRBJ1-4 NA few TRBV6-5 TGTGCCAGCAGGCCCCCAGGGAGTCCTAATGAAAAACTGTTTTTT CASRPPGSPNEKLFF
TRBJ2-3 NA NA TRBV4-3 TGCGCCAGCAGCCAAGTGGCAGCGCAAGATACGCAGTATTTT CASSQVAAQDTQYF
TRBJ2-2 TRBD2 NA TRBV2 TGTGCCAGCAGTGGGAGTCAACTAGCGGTCAACACCGGGGAGCTGTTTTTT CASSGSQLAVNTGELFF
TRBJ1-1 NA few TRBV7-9 TGTGCCAGCAGCTTCGACACATTGGGTTTGAGCATCACTGAAGCTTTCTTT CASSFDTLGLSITEAFF
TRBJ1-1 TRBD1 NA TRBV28 TGTGCCAGCAGTTTGCACAGGGGGGATGGCACTGAAGCTTTCTTT CASSLHRGDGTEAFF
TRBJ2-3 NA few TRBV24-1 TGTGCCACCAGTGAATCGGGGAGTAAGCTAGATACGCAGTATTTT CATSESGSKLDTQYF
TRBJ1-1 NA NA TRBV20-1 NA CSARGFGPGGVEAFF
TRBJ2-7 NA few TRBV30 TGTGCCTGGAGTAATTACGAGCAGTACTTC CAWSNYEQYF
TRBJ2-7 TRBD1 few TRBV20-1 TGCAGTGCCCCCCAGACAGGGGAAAGCGAGCAGTACTTC CSAPQTGESEQYF
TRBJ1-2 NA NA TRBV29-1 TGCAGCGCCTCCGGGCCAGCTAATAACTATGGCTACACCTTC CSASGPANNYGYTF
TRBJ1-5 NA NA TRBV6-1 TGTGCCAGCAGTGGGAGCGTTAGCAATCAGCCCCAGCATTTT CASSGSVSNQPQHF
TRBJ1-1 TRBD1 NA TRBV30 TGTGCCTGGCCTTTGTCAGGGGGGACTGAAGCTTTCTTT CAWPLSGGTEAFF
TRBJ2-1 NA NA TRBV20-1 TGCAGTGCTAGAGGAGGCCCCACGAATGAGCAGTTCTTC CSARGGPTNEQFF
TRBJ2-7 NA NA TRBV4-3 TGCGCCAGCAGCCATACAGAGGGTAGAGCCTACGAGCAGTACTTC CASSHTEGRAYEQYF
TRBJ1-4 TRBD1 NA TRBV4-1 TGCGCCAGCAGCCTTTTTCCGGGACAGGGTAATGAAAAACTGTTTTTT CASSLFPGQGNEKLFF
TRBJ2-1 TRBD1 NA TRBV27 TGTGCCAGCAGCGGCTTCGGGACAGGTTTTCGTGAGCAGTTCTTC CASSGFGTGFREQFF
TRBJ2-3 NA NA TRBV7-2 TGTGCCAGCAGCTTAATGTTGGGCCCGCAGTATTTT CASSLMLGPQYF
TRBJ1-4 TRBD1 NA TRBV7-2 TGTGCCAGCAGCTTAGTGGGACAGGGTAATGAAAAACTGTTTTTT CASSLVGQGNEKLFF
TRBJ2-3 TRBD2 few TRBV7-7 TGTGCTAGCAGCTTAGCGCTGACTAGCAGAGATACGCAGTATTTT CASSLALTSRDTQYF
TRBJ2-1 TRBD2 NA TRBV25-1 TGTGCCAGCGCAGCTAGCGGGGGTTTGGATGAGCAGTTCTTC CASAASGGLDEQFF
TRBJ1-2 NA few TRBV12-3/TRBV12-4 TGTGCCAGCACCAGAGGACAGAACTATGGCTACACCTTC CASTRGQNYGYTF
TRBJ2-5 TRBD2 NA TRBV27 TGTGCCAGCAGTGCTACCACTAGCGAGGAGCAGTACTTC CASSATTSEEQYF
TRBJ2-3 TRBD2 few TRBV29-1 TGCAGCGTCGCTACAACTAGCGCGAACACAGATACGCAGTATTTT CSVATTSANTDTQYF
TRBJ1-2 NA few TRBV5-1 TGCGCCAGCAGGTTAGGCGGGACAACAGTTGGCTACACCTTC CASRLGGTTVGYTF
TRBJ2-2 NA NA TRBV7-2 TGTGCCAGCAGCTTAAATTTGGGATTCACCGGGGAGCTGTTTTTT CASSLNLGFTGELFF
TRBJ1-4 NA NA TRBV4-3 TGCGCCAGCAGCCAGATCCGGGCCCAGGGGGAAAAACTGTTTTTT CASSQIRAQGEKLFF
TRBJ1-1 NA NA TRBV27 TGTGCCAGCAGGGTACGGTCCCCAAACACTGAAGCTTTCTTT CASRVRSPNTEAFF
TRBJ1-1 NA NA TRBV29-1 TGCAGCGTGGCCACTAGGGTGAACAGTGAAGCTTTCTTT CSVATRVNSEAFF
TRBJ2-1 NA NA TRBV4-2 TGTGCCAGCAGCCAAGGTAATAGCGTCTACAATGAGCAGTTCTTC CASSQGNSVYNEQFF
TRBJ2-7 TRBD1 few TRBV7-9 TGTGCCACCGGGACAGGAGCCTACGAGCAGTACTTC CATGTGAYEQYF
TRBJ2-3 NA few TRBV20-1 TGCAGTGCGGGATCTGACAGTTTTACGCAGTATTTT CSAGSDSFTQYF
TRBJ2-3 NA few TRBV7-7 TGTGCTAGCAGCCCAACAGGTCTCGTCACAGATACGCAGTATTTT CASSPTGLVTDTQYF
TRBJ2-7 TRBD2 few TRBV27 TGTGCCAGCAGTTCCACGCCTCTAGCGGGAGTTTCCTACGAGCAGTACTTC CASSSTPLAGVSYEQYF
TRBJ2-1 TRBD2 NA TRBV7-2 TGTGCCAGCAGCTTAGGGCCTAGCGGGGGGGCCTGTGAGCAGTTCTTC CASSLGPSGGACEQFF
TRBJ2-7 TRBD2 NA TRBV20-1 TGCAGTTCTAGCGGGAGGGAGGGGTACGAGCAGTACTTC CSSSGREGYEQYF
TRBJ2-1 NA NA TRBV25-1 TGTGCCACCAAACGTTTACCAAACAATGAGCAGTTCTTC CATKRLPNNEQFF
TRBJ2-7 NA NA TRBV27 TGTGCCAGCAGCACCCGGGAGTACAACGAGCAGTACTTC CASSTREYNEQYF
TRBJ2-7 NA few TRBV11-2 TGTGCCAGCAGCTTAGAACCGGGATGGTACGAGCAGTACTTC CASSLEPGWYEQYF
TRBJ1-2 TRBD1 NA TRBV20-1 TGCAGTGCTAGAGATGGTCGGACAGGCCTTAGGAACACCTTC CSARDGRTGLRNTF
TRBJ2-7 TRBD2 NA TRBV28 TGTGCCAGCAGATCAACGGGACTAGGGGACGAGCAGTACTTC CASRSTGLGDEQYF
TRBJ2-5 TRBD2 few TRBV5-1 TGCGCCAGCAGCATGGGGACTAGCGAGGAGACCCAGTACTTC CASSMGTSEETQYF
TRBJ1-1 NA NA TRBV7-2 TGTGCCAGCAGCCCTCCAGGAGGGGGGCCTGAAGCTTTCTTT CASSPPGGGPEAFF
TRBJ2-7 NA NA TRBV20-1 TGCAGTGCTGCAAGGAGCACCTACGAGCAGTACTTC CSAARSTYEQYF
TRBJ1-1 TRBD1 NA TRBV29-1 TGCAGCGTCAAGGTCAGGGGGCCCACTGAAGCTTTCTTT CSVKVRGPTEAFF
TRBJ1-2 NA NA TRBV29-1 TGCAGCGTTGAAAGGCGACTCAACTATGGCTACACCTTC CSVERRLNYGYTF
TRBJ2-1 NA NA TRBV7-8 TGTGCCAGCAGCTTAGGGGGAGATATTGAGCAGTTCTTC CASSLGGDIEQFF
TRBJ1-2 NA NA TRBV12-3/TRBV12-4 TGTGCCAGCACCTTGGGACTGACCCTGGGTAGCTACACCTTC CASTLGLTLGSYTF
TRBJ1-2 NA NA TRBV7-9 TGTGCCAGCAACGATCTCCCGAGATTCTATGGCTACACCTTC CASNDLPRFYGYTF
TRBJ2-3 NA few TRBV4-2 TGTGCCAGCAGCCCATGGGACGGACAGAGCTTCACAGATACGCAGTATTTT CASSPWDGQSFTDTQYF
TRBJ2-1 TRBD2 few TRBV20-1 TGCAGTGTTGAGAGCGGGAGGATTGTCAATGAGCAGTTCTTC CSVESGRIVNEQFF
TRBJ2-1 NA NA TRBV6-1 TGTGCCAGCAGTGAGACGGCTTGGGAGCAGTTCTTC CASSETAWEQFF
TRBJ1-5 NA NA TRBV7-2 TGTGCCAGCAGCCCTCAGGGAGGGATGAATCAGCCCCAGCATTTT CASSPQGGMNQPQHF
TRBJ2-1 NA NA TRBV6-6 TGTGCCAGCAGTTTTACCCCATCGGGAGAGCAGTTCTTC CASSFTPSGEQFF